This T cell receptor (beta chain) was documented in a study of T-cell reconstitution after alpha-beta-depleted transplantation in children (dated by TCRdb to the mid-2010s). In terms of the full investigation: T-cell immune reconstitution after TCRalphabeta/CD19-depleted allogeneic hematopoietic cell transplantation in children was quantitatively tracked in the study by means of TCR repertoire profiling.

The library was generated by PCR. Sequencing was performed on an Illumina HiSeq 2500. To normalize quantification of the TCRbeta repertoire, the TCR libraries were built with molecular barcoding that relied on unique molecular identifiers. TCRdb reprocessing: public reads trimmed at Q25 with fastp, clones called with MiXCR, in-frame beta chains kept. Rows with a matching CDR3 protein are joined into one entry that keeps the most common DNA and genes. The sample table contains about 500,000 distinct CDR3 sequences; only one count was recorded for over 25% of them. The top ten hold less than 2.5% of the sample. This clonotype showed up just a few times. Which antigen it targets is not known. No quality values exist for individual bases; no much larger clone is one base distant. The germline V gene yields MDHEN for CDR1 and SYDVKM for CDR2. Counted from cysteine to phenylalanine, this CDR3 has 16 amino acids. Here the CDR3 DNA is all that survives: 48 bases in frame from base 1. Cut back by 4 bases and 5 bases, the V and J ends lie 21 bases apart.

Recombination joined TRBV28 with TRBJ2-7; a tentative D match to TRBD2 spans 6 bases. The sequenced sample was PBMCs from the stem cell graft donor, obtained from the stem cell graft. The source of this sequence is a human donor who donated a stem cell graft to a child with aplastic anemia. The DNA sequence is given as TGTGCCAGCAGTTCCCCCCGCGCGGGGAAGGTGGACGAGCAGTACTTC. It codes for CASSSPRAGKVDEQYF. This CDR3, with the reference TRBV28 and TRBJ2-7 proteins standing in past its ends, gives the full variable domain DVKVTQSSRYLVKRTGEKVFLECVQDMDHENMFWYRQDPGLGLRLIYFSYDVKMKEKGDIPEGYSVSREKKERFSLILESASTNQTSMYLCASSSPRAGKVDEQYFGPGTRLTVT.